This T cell receptor (beta chain) was captured by sequencing in a study of persistence of HIV-infected CD4 T cells. On the study more broadly: CD4+ T cells responding to CMV or HIV-1 Gag were isolated. Findings of the study overall: Antigen-responding cells were enriched for degenerate expanded CDR3beta sequences.

On this clone: Its target is not known.

Cells were stimulated with CMV-infected fibroblast lysates at approximately 10 ug/mL. Sorted nonresponding memory CD4+ T cells were CD40L-negative, CD69-negative, CD45RO-high. Suppressive ART was started during chronic HIV-1 infection in these adults. Inclusion required CMV-positive serology and CD4+ counts above 400 cells/uL. This was the immunoSEQ version 4 assay in survey mode. Libraries were prepared by immunoSEQ multiplex PCR; TCRdb keeps only in-frame clonotypes and omits some of them. The table shows 30,000 to 45,000 clones, with over 80% occurring only once. Looked up from germline, CDR1 is SNHLY and CDR2 is FYNNEI. V lost 6 bases, J lost 4 bases, and 19 bases lay in between. The CDR3 spans 16 residues.

The origin of this receptor is an adult man with HIV who was CMV-seropositive. Sequenced material: CD4+ T cells sorted from PBMCs after roughly 18-hour stimulation, taken from a patient who received antiretroviral therapy. This chain uses TRBV2 with TRBJ2-1, with TRBD2 as a possible D gene (6 bases). The CDR3 DNA sequence: TGTGCCAGCAGAAGGACCGGGACTGGCCTTTACAATGAGCAGTTCTTC. Encoded protein: CASRRTGTGLYNEQFF.